The 20 T cell receptor beta chains presented below share a single source sample, sequenced in a study of CD8 T cells in Susac syndrome. After extraction with the RNeasy kit, about 0.45 to 1 ug of the RNA was reverse transcribed using random hexamers. TCRdb processed the immunoSEQ multiplex PCR reads anew with MiXCR; each CDR3 protein has one entry. This table has around 200,000 distinct CDR3 sequences, 90% to 95% appearing once. The specimen was CD4+ T cells from PBMCs. The receptors derive from a human donor in good health.

The count of this clonotype is one. The gene calls are TRBV6-1 and TRBJ2-5; D might be TRBD1 (6 bases). The germline V and J ends were trimmed by 2 bases and 5 bases, with 15 bases remaining between them. The CDR3 runs 15 residues. Germline V gene sequence: CDR1 MNHNS, CDR2 SASEGT. In DNA form, the CDR3 reads TGTGCCAGCAGTGAATCCGGGACACCCGCGGAGACCCAGTACTTC. It translates to CASSESGTPAETQYF.

The J gene is TRBJ2-4, the V gene TRBV15; 8 positions agree with TRBD1. The CDR3 spans 16 residues. Losses at the gene ends were 8 bases for V and 2 bases for J; bases not matched to a gene: 11. Germline V gene data show CDR1 as LNHNV and CDR2 as YYDKDF (reference sequence). The CDR3 DNA reads as TGTGCCACCGGTTCCGGACAGGGTGGGTCCAAAAACATTCAGTACTTC. Amino acids: CATGSGQGGSKNIQYF.

In the case of this clonotype: A junction end diverges from the germline sequence, so it may reflect a read error. CDR3 sequence reads: CASSFNLADTQYF. The CDR3 DNA sequence: TGTGCTAGCAGCTTTAACCTGGCAGATACGCAGTATTTT. The V gene is TRBV7-7, the J gene TRBJ2-3; D unclear. Germline assignment: CDR1 SSHAT and CDR2 FNYEAQ (reference sequence). The CDR3 length is 13 residues.

The V and J genes are TRBV5-1 and TRBJ2-7; D is uncertain. With 0 bases removed from V and 3 bases from J, the gap between germline ends came to 7 bases. CDR1 SGHRS and CDR2 YFSETQ come from the germline V gene. The CDR3 runs 13 residues. The CDR3 loop reads CASSLDIDYEQYF. CDR3 nucleotide sequence: TGCGCCAGCAGCTTGGATATAGACTACGAGCAGTACTTC.

The V and J genes are TRBV29-1 and TRBJ1-1; D ambiguous. The CDR3 sequence is 14 residues long. Germline assignment: CDR1 SQVTM and CDR2 ANQGSEA. The germline V and J ends were trimmed by 2 bases and 3 bases, with 13 bases remaining between them. CDR3 nucleotides: TGCAGCGTTGAACCCCACGCCGGGGACACTGAAGCTTTCTTT. Translated, it gives CSVEPHAGDTEAFF.

The chain links TRBV9 to TRBJ1-3; D is undetermined. CDR1 is SGDLS, CDR2 YYNGEE, per germline. The CDR3 is made up of 13 amino acids. With 0 bases removed from V and 3 bases from J, the gap between germline ends came to 4 bases. As DNA, the CDR3 is TGTGCCAGCAGCGTAGACGGTGGAAACACCATATATTTT. Encoded protein: CASSVDGGNTIYF. Looking up the rest from reference TRBV9 and TRBJ1-3 gives the full variable domain: DSGVTQTPKHLITATGQRVTLRCSPRSGDLSVYWYQQSLDQGLQFLIQYYNGEERAKGNILERFSAQQFPDLHSELNLSSLELGDSALYFCASSVDGGNTIYFGEGSWLTVV.

This clonotype was recorded only once. This chain joins TRBV29-1 and TRBJ1-5, with TRBD1 matching over 8 bases. The length of the CDR3 is 15 residues. Germline-derived CDR1 and CDR2 are SQVTM and ANQGSEA. The CDR3 sequence: CRTEQSDRGHQPQHF. The CDR3 DNA follows: TGCAGGACCGAACAGAGCGACAGGGGACACCAGCCCCAGCATTTT.

The rearrangement uses TRBV20-1 and TRBJ1-2; the D gene is possibly TRBD1 (6 bases). The V gene's germline CDR1 is DFQATT and CDR2 SNEGSKA (reference sequence). Trimming left V 6 bases short and J 0 bases short, with 14 bases between. The CDR3 consists of 14 residues. This CDR3 reads CSAGGRGSNYGYTF. In nucleotides, the CDR3 is TGCAGTGCGGGGGGCAGGGGTTCTAACTATGGCTACACCTTC.

The V gene is TRBV6-5, the J gene TRBJ1-6, with D unclear. V lost 5 bases and J 10 bases, leaving 6 bases between the germline ends. Germline V gene data show CDR1 as MNHEY and CDR2 as SVGAGI. This CDR3 is 11 amino acids long. The CDR3 bases are TGTGCCAGCAGTGAAATCTCACCCCTCCACTTT. Amino acids: CASSEISPLHF.

With respect to this clonotype: One end of the junction varies from germline; a read error may be responsible. V is TRBV20-1 and J is TRBJ1-5, with 7 bases that match TRBD1. CDR1 is DFQATT and CDR2 is SNEGSKA in the germline V gene (reference sequence). The CDR3 totals 16 residues. CDR3: CSARGGQWFRNQPQHF. The CDR3 coding sequence is TGCAGCGCTAGAGGGGGCCAGTGGTTTCGCAATCAGCCCCAGCATTTT.

Points on this clonotype: Its ends do not fully match the called genes, so a read error is possible. The chain recombines TRBV7-7 with TRBJ2-5; TRBD2 agrees at 8 bases. The CDR3 totals 14 residues. Germline CDR1 SSHAT, CDR2 FNYEAQ (reference sequence). CDR3 residues: CASSPSGWQETQYF. The CDR3 region has the DNA TGTGCTAGCAGCCCTAGCGGGTGGCAAGAGACCCAGTACTTC.

The rearrangement links TRBV24-1 to TRBJ2-7; 7 nucleotides align to TRBD1. The CDR3 sequence is 13 residues long. With V trimmed by 2 bases and J by 9 bases, 6 bases remained unmatched. Germline lookup yields CDR1 KGHDR and CDR2 SFDVKD. This CDR3 is CATSDYQGDRQYF. For the CDR3, the DNA is TGTGCCACCAGTGATTACCAGGGGGATCGGCAGTACTTC.

The J gene is TRBJ1-4, the V gene TRBV5-1; 7 bases fit TRBD1. The CDR3 runs to 14 residues. J lost 7 bases, V lost 5 bases, and 8 bases had no gene match. The germline CDR1 and CDR2 sequences are SGHRS and YFSETQ. The CDR3 here is CASREAGQTEKLFF. The CDR3 region has the DNA TGCGCCAGCAGAGAGGCGGGACAGACTGAAAAACTGTTTTTT.

This rearrangement joins TRBV27 to TRBJ1-1; no clear D. V lost 6 bases to trimming and J lost 1 base, with 12 bases between them. Germline assignment: CDR1 MNHEY and CDR2 SMNVEV (reference sequence). CDR3 length equals 14 residues. The CDR3 nucleotides read TGTGCCAGCAGCCTTCGACACTCGAACACTGAAGCTTTCTTT. As protein: CASSLRHSNTEAFF.

DNA of the CDR3: TGCAGTGCCCCGGGACCCTTCGAGACCCAGTACTTC. Residues: CSAPGPFETQYF. The V and J genes are TRBV20-1 and TRBJ2-5; D possibly matches TRBD1 or TRBD2 (5 bases each). This CDR3 region has 12 residues. Germline V gene data show CDR1 as DFQATT and CDR2 as SNEGSKA (reference sequence). V was pared by 6 bases and J by 5 bases, with 13 bases between.

About this clonotype itself: This is likely a read error, given that the CDR3 carries no conserved phenylalanine or tryptophan at its end. The chain employs TRBV19 and TRBJ1-5; tentatively, D is TRBD1 (6 bases). This CDR3 spans 16 amino acids. Trimming shortened V by 8 bases and J by 1 base, and 18 bases separated the two germline ends. Per the germline V gene, CDR1 is LNHDA and CDR2 is SQIVND (reference sequence). In DNA form, the CDR3 reads TGTGCCAGTTGTACGGTAGCGAGGGGGAGCAATCAGCCCCAGCATTTG. It yields the protein CASCTVARGSNQPQHL.

The V and J genes are TRBV10-3 and TRBJ2-3; TRBD2 matches at 13 bases. The trim removed 7 bases at V and 3 bases at J, leaving 13 bases unmatched. The CDR3 extends over 18 amino acids. Per the germline V gene, CDR1 is ENHRY and CDR2 is SYGVKD. DNA for the CDR3: TGTGCCATCACCCGCGGACTAGCGGGAGTCCTAGGAACAGATACGCAGTATTTT. The encoded protein is CAITRGLAGVLGTDTQYF.

The chain recombines TRBV7-3 with TRBJ2-5; 11 positions agree with TRBD2. CDR3 length: 14 amino acids. Per the germline V gene, CDR1 is SGHTA and CDR2 is FQGTGA. V lost 3 bases, J lost 6 bases, and 3 bases stayed unmatched. The CDR3 DNA is TGTGCCAGCAGCTTTCTAGCGGGAGGCCAGACCCAGTACTTC. Translated: CASSFLAGGQTQYF.

CDR3 sequence reads: CSALRGSNYGYTF. The CDR3 nucleotides read TGCAGCGCGCTCAGAGGATCTAACTATGGCTACACCTTC. The rearrangement uses TRBV29-1 and TRBJ1-2; D gene uncertain. The CDR3 totals 13 residues. Trimming took off 7 bases at V and 0 bases at J, with 12 bases between the two ends. Germline CDR1 SQVTM, CDR2 ANQGSEA.

CDR3 amino acids: CSAEEGGTYYGYTF. The CDR3 DNA reads as TGCAGTGCGGAGGAGGGGGGGACCTACTATGGCTACACCTTC. This chain links TRBV20-1 with TRBJ1-2, with D maybe TRBD1 (6 bases). Germline-derived CDR1 and CDR2 are DFQATT and SNEGSKA (reference sequence). The CDR3 runs 14 residues. Between the trimmed V and J ends, which lost 6 bases and 3 bases, there was a span of 17 bases.